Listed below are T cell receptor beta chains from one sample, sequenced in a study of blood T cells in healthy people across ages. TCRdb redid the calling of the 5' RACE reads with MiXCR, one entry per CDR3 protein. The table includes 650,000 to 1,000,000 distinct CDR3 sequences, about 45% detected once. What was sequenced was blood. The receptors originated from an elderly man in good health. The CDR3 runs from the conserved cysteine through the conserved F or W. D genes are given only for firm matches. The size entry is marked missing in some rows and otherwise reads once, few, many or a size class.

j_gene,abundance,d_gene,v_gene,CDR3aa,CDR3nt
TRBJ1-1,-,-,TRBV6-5,CASTPRGSNTEAFF,TGTGCCAGCACCCCCCGCGGGTCGAACACTGAAGCTTTCTTT
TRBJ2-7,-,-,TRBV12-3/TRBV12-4,CASRSGAQYEQYF,TGTGCCTCAAGGTCCGGGGCCCAGTACGAGCAGTACTTC
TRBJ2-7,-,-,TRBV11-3,CASSLVSGSGVTYEQYF,TGTGCCAGCAGCTTAGTTTCGGGTAGCGGTGTTACCTACGAGCAGTACTTC
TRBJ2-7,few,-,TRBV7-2,CASSLAITGPLYEQYF,TGTGCCAGCAGCTTAGCAATCACAGGGCCTCTGTACGAGCAGTACTTC
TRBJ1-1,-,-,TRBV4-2,CASSQDHEVAEAFF,TGTGCCAGCAGCCAAGATCACGAAGTCGCTGAAGCTTTCTTT
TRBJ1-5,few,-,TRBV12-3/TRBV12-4,CASSPHSNQPQHF,TGTGCCAGCAGTCCGCATAGCAATCAGCCCCAGCATTTT
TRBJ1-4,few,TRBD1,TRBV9,CASSVEGQPNEKLFF,TGTGCCAGCAGCGTAGAGGGACAGCCTAATGAAAAACTGTTTTTT
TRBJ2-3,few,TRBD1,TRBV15,CATSRDLGQGSDTQYF,TGTGCCACCAGCAGAGATCTTGGACAGGGTTCAGATACGCAGTATTTT
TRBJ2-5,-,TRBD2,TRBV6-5,CVSSAYSGRQETQYF,TGTGTCAGCAGTGCATATAGCGGGAGGCAAGAGACCCAGTACTTC
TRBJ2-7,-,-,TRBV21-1,CASSKSDRAPLYEQYF,TGTGCCAGCAGCAAATCGGACAGGGCCCCTCTCTACGAGCAGTACTTC
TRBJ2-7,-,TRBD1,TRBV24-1,CATSDPGQKYYNEQYF,TGTGCCACCAGTGACCCGGGACAGAAGTACTACAATGAGCAGTACTTC
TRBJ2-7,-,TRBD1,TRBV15,CATGRGVVQGAPFTYEQYF,TGTGCCACCGGCAGAGGGGTAGTGCAGGGGGCCCCTTTTACCTACGAGCAGTACTTC
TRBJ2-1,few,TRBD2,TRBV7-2,CASSPDGEGRFF,TGTGCCAGCAGCCCAGACGGGGAGGGTCGGTTCTTC
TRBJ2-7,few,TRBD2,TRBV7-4,CASSRATVGTSGRCVYEQYF,TGTGCCAGCAGCCGAGCGACTGTGGGGACTAGCGGGAGATGTGTCTACGAGCAGTACTTC
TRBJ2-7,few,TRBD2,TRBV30,CAWSVPGRNYEQYF,TGTGCCTGGAGTGTCCCCGGGAGGAACTACGAGCAGTACTTC
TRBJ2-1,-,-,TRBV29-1,CSVARNAGPNEQFF,TGCAGCGTTGCCCGAAATGCTGGGCCGAATGAGCAGTTCTTC
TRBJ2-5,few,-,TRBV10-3,CAISGGGGGAETQYF,TGTGCCATCAGTGGAGGCGGAGGGGGCGCAGAGACCCAGTACTTC
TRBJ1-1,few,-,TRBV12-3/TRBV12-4,CASSIKMNTEAFF,TGTGCCAGCAGTATTAAGATGAACACTGAAGCTTTCTTT
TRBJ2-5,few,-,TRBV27,CASSYGQGRQETQYF,TGTGCCAGCAGTTATGGGCAGGGGCGACAAGAGACCCAGTACTTC
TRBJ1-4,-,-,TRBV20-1,CSARWGGTNEKLFF,TGCAGTGCTAGATGGGGGGGCACTAATGAAAAACTGTTTTTT
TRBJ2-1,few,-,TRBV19,CASSTNPITTGRNVVNEQFF,TGTGCCAGTAGTACGAACCCAATTACGACAGGGAGGAATGTGGTCAATGAGCAGTTCTTC
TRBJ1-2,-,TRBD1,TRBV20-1,CSALSGTGGGYGYTF,TGCAGTGCTCTCTCCGGGACAGGGGGTGGCTATGGCTACACCTTC
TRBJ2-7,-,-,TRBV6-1,CASSDSIYEQYF,TGTGCCAGCAGTGACTCGATCTACGAGCAGTACTTC
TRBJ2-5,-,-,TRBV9,CASSSSGGGGFNVQYF,TGTGCCAGCAGCTCGAGCGGTGGGGGTGGTTTCAATGTGCAGTACTTC
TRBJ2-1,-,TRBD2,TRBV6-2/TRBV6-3,CASSTGLAGGNNEQFF,TGTGCCAGCAGCACGGGACTAGCGGGAGGAAACAATGAGCAGTTCTTC
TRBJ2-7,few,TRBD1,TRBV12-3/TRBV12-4,CASSGDRGNEQYF,TGTGCCAGCAGTGGGGACAGGGGCAACGAGCAGTACTTC
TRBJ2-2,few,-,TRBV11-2,CASSGQTPTGELFF,TGTGCCAGCAGTGGACAGACTCCCACCGGGGAGCTGTTTTTT
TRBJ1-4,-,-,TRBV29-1,CSVGEGTNEKLFF,TGCAGCGTTGGTGAAGGGACTAATGAAAAACTGTTTTTT
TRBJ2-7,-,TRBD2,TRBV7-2,CASSQTGTSQNYEQYF,TGTGCCAGCAGTCAAACCGGGACTAGCCAAAACTACGAGCAGTACTTC
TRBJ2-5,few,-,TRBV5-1,CASSLFPGETQYF,TGCGCCAGCAGCTTGTTCCCAGGGGAGACCCAGTACTTC
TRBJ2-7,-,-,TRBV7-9,CASSLEAGESSYEQYF,TGTGCCAGCAGCTTAGAGGCAGGGGAGAGCTCCTACGAGCAGTACTTC
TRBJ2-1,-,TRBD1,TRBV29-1,CSVGETGGGYEQFF,TGCAGCGTTGGAGAGACAGGGGGCGGATATGAGCAGTTCTTC
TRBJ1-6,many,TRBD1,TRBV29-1,CSARDSRDSPLHF,TGCAGCGCCCGGGACAGCCGAGATTCACCCCTCCACTTT
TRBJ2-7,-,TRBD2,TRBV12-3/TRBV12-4,CASSFGGGGSSYEQYF,TGTGCCAGCAGTTTCGGGGGGGGCGGTAGCTCCTACGAGCAGTACTTC
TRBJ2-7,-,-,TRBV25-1,CASSVDRYEQYF,TGTGCCAGCAGTGTGGACCGCTACGAGCAGTACTTC
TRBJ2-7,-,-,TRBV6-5,CASSYAKPPYEQYF,TGTGCCAGCAGTTACGCGAAGCCTCCCTACGAGCAGTACTTC
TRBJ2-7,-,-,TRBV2,CASSGDKSYEQYF,TGTGCCAGCAGTGGGGACAAGTCCTACGAGCAGTACTTC
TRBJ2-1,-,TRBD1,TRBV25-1,CASSEPGTASNEQFF,TGTGCCAGCAGTGAACCCGGGACAGCTAGCAATGAGCAGTTCTTC
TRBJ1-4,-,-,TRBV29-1,CSVSGTTDERLFF,TGCAGCGTCTCCGGGACAACAGATGAAAGACTGTTTTTT
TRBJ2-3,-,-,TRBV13,CASSTTHADTQYF,TGTGCCAGCAGCACTACCCACGCAGATACGCAGTATTTT
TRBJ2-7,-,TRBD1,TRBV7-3,CASSGVDRAYEQYF,TGTGCCAGCAGCGGGGTAGACAGGGCTTACGAGCAGTACTTC
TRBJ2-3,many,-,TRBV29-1,CSVGARIADTQYF,TGCAGCGTTGGGGCTAGGATCGCAGATACGCAGTATTTT
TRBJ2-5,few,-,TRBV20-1,CSASTGKETQYF,TGCAGTGCTAGCACAGGGAAAGAGACCCAGTACTTC
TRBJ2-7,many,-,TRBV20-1,CSARDLTQGFYEQYF,TGCAGTGCTAGAGACCTTACACAGGGTTTCTACGAGCAGTACTTC
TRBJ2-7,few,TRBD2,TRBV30,CAWSPPAGTSLWEQYF,TGTGCCTGGAGTCCCCCCGCGGGGACTAGTCTCTGGGAGCAGTACTTC
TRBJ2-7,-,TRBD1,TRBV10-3,CAISGDRASYEQYF,TGTGCCATCAGTGGCGACAGGGCCTCCTACGAGCAGTACTTC
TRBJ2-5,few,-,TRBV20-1,CSAGAGLGQYF,TGCAGTGCCGGGGCAGGGCTCGGGCAGTACTTC
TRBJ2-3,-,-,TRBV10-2,CASSESFTDTQYF,TGCGCCAGCAGTGAGTCCTTTACAGATACGCAGTATTTT
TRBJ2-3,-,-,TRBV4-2,CASSQEPSTDTQYF,TGTGCCAGCAGCCAAGAGCCTAGCACAGATACGCAGTATTTT
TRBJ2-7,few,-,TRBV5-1,CASSPRAEISYEQYF,TGCGCCAGCAGTCCCAGGGCGGAGATATCCTACGAGCAGTACTTC
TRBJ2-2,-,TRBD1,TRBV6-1,CASSELSGTEITGELFF,TGTGCCAGCAGTGAGCTCTCGGGGACAGAGATCACCGGGGAGCTGTTTTTT